These 21 T cell receptor beta chains were sequenced from one sample in a study of blood T cells in healthy people across ages. Using a J-beta primer mix together with a sample-barcoded 5' primer, a second PCR was run for about 6 to 12 cycles. In TCRdb, the 5' RACE reads were re-called with MiXCR into one record per CDR3 protein. There are about 640,000 distinct CDR3 sequences in the sample; approximately 30% occur only once, and approximately 14% lies in the top ten. Sequences were obtained from blood. The receptors stem from a woman older than 75 in good health.

This clonotype was recorded at least ten times. V is TRBV12-5 and J is TRBJ2-7; 7 bases agree with TRBD1. CDR3 length equals 12 residues. V lost 6 bases to trimming and J lost 4 bases; unmatched junction nucleotides: 3. Germline V gives CDR1 LGHNT, CDR2 FRNRAP. CDR3 nucleotide sequence: TGTGCTAGTGGAAGGGACAGTTACGAGCAGTACTTC. Encoded protein: CASGRDSYEQYF.

The rearrangement links TRBV28 to TRBJ2-4; 8 nucleotides agree with TRBD2. The CDR3 is made up of 14 amino acids. Unmatched junction bases numbered 12, after V lost 2 bases and J lost 15 bases. CDR1 MDHEN and CDR2 SYDVKM come from the germline V gene. For the CDR3, the DNA is TGTGCCAGCAGTTTAATTAGCGGGGACGTTCGATTGTACTTC. It translates to CASSLISGDVRLYF.

On this clonotype: A much larger clone is a single base away; this may be a read error. The chain couples TRBV7-2 to TRBJ1-1; 7 nucleotides line up with TRBD1. Germline values: CDR1 SGHTA, CDR2 FQGNSA. V was pared by 4 bases and J by 1 base, with 9 bases of the junction left unmatched. The CDR3 loop spans 16 amino acids. The CDR3 is CTSSWAYRGQNTEAFF. CDR3 DNA: TGTACCAGCAGCTGGGCCTACAGGGGCCAGAACACTGAAGCTTTCTTT.

This clonotype was recorded at least ten times. The chain has TRBV4-3 and TRBJ1-6, with D possibly being TRBD1 (5 bases). V lost 0 bases to trimming and J lost 6 bases, with 9 bases between them. Germline loops: CDR1 LGHNA, CDR2 YSLEER. The CDR3 covers 15 residues. In nucleotides, the CDR3 is TGCGCCAGCAGCCAAGACGGGACCGTTAATTCACCCCTCCACTTT. Protein sequence: CASSQDGTVNSPLHF.

The genes are TRBV20-1 and TRBJ1-2; no clear D. The V end lost 0 bases, the J end lost 9 bases, and 11 bases lay between the germline ends. This CDR3 contains 12 residues. Germline V gives CDR1 DFQATT, CDR2 SNEGSKA (reference sequence). The CDR3 DNA reads TGCAGTGCTAGAGACGGACCCACCCGCTACACCTTC. Amino acid sequence: CSARDGPTRYTF.

This clonotype turned up a few times. This clone may be a read error of a much larger clone one base away. This chain connects TRBV20-1 to TRBJ2-1, with D perhaps TRBD2 (5 bases). The DNA matches TRBJ2-7 better at its end, which makes the J call doubtful. The length of the CDR3 is 14 residues. From germline, CDR1 is DFQATT and CDR2 SNEGSKA (reference sequence). CDR3 sequence reads: CSARSLASHNEQYF. The DNA for the CDR3 is TGCAGTGCTAGAAGTCTAGCTTCCCACAATGAGCAGTACTTC.

The chain couples TRBV7-2 to TRBJ2-7; D perhaps matches TRBD2 (5 bases). This CDR3 region has 12 residues. Trimming stripped 5 bases from V and 8 bases from J, with 13 bases between. In germline, CDR1 is SGHTA, CDR2 FQGNSA. CDR3 nucleotides: TGTGCCAGCAGCCCGAGCATCGGGAAGCAGTACTTC. Protein: CASSPSIGKQYF.

This clonotype was counted a few times. The V and J genes are TRBV12-3 or TRBV12-4 and TRBJ2-5, with TRBD1 matching 7 bases. Germline trimming cut 5 bases from V and 3 bases from J; bases unmatched to any gene: 6. The CDR3 sequence is 14 residues long. The CDR3 reads CASSPGQGEETQYF. The CDR3 bases are TGTGCCAGCAGTCCGGGGCAGGGGGAAGAGACCCAGTACTTC.

About this clonotype itself: Since a much larger clone is just one base distant, this may be a read error. V and J are TRBV18 and TRBJ2-7; D tentatively fits TRBD1 or TRBD2 (5 bases each). There are 12 residues in the CDR3. The germline gives CDR1 KGHSH, CDR2 LQKENI. CDR3 in DNA: TGTACCAGCTCACCGAGGGGTGACGAGCAGTACTTC. Its translation is CTSSPRGDEQYF.

With respect to this clonotype: A read error may be the cause here, since a much bigger clone is one base away. The chain couples TRBV20-1 to TRBJ2-2; the match to TRBD2 covers 12 bases. Germline CDR1 and CDR2: DFQATT and SNEGSKA (reference sequence). The CDR3 extends over 16 amino acids. In nucleotides, the CDR3 is TGCGGTGCTAGGTCTAGCGGGGGGGCCAGTTCCAGGGAGCTGTTTTTT. Translating gives CGARSSGGASSRELFF.

This clonotype has more than one count but fewer than ten. J is TRBJ1-2 and V is TRBV7-6; D unclear. This CDR3 is built from 17 residues. Germline V gene data show CDR1 as SGHVS and CDR2 as FNYEAQ. Trimming stripped 1 base from V and 2 bases from J, with 17 bases between. CDR3 in DNA: TGTGCCAGCAGCTTAGTATCAATTCGGGCGGTGAACTATGGCTACACCTTC. Translation gives CASSLVSIRAVNYGYTF.

This clonotype was seen ten or more times. This chain connects TRBV20-1 to TRBJ2-5; 10 bases match TRBD2. V gave up 6 bases and J gave up 3 bases; unmatched junction bases: 4. The germline V gene has CDR1 DFQATT and CDR2 SNEGSKA (reference sequence). The CDR3 totals 13 residues. CDR3 in amino acids: CSALLAGEETQYF. In DNA, the CDR3 is TGCAGTGCGCTCCTAGCGGGGGAAGAGACCCAGTACTTC.

This clonotype came up many times. The gene calls are TRBV18 and TRBJ2-5; a possible D gene is TRBD2 (5 bases). The CDR3 is 15 amino acids. CDR1 is KGHSH, CDR2 LQKENI, per germline. The V and J ends lost 3 bases and 11 bases respectively, with 22 bases between them. The CDR3 loop is CASSPPSRGTYKQYF. In DNA form, the CDR3 reads TGTGCCAGCTCACCCCCGAGTCGGGGTACCTACAAGCAGTACTTC.

The J gene is TRBJ1-1, the V gene TRBV30, with a tentative D call TRBD1 (5 bases). CDR1 is GTSNPN and CDR2 is SVGIG in the germline V gene (reference sequence). CDR3 length: 13 amino acids. V lost 4 bases and J 2 bases, leaving 11 bases between the germline ends. CDR3 in amino acids: CAWIRGTNTEAFF. For the CDR3, the DNA is TGTGCCTGGATAAGGGGAACTAACACTGAAGCTTTCTTT.

V gene TRBV28 combines with J gene TRBJ1-4; D ambiguous. The length of the CDR3 is 14 residues. Trimming removed 3 bases from V and 8 bases from J, with 13 bases in between. The germline gives CDR1 MDHEN, CDR2 SYDVKM. Here the CDR3 reads CASSFGEGYEKLFF. The CDR3 coding sequence is TGTGCCAGCAGTTTTGGGGAGGGTTACGAAAAACTGTTTTTT.

This clonotype was seen ten or more times. The V and J genes are TRBV2 and TRBJ1-6; D is undetermined. This CDR3 is 15 amino acids long. V lost 4 bases, J lost 5 bases, and 12 bases lay in between. Germline V gives CDR1 SNHLY, CDR2 FYNNEI. The CDR3 spells CASSGRRGDNSPLHF. As DNA, the CDR3 is TGTGCCAGCAGTGGCCGGCGTGGGGATAATTCACCCCTCCACTTT.

This clonotype was picked up many times. V is TRBV12-3 or TRBV12-4 and J is TRBJ2-4; 7 bases fit TRBD1. The CDR3 contains 18 residues. The ends lost 3 bases at V and 0 bases at J; junction bases unmatched: 11. The CDR3 spells CASSLGQLNRLAKNIQYF. CDR3 nucleotides: TGTGCCAGCAGTTTGGGACAGCTTAATCGACTAGCCAAAAACATTCAGTACTTC.

This clonotype was detected many times. This chain links TRBV7-2 with TRBJ2-1, with 7 bases that match TRBD1. The CDR3 is 15 amino acids. Germline V lookup: CDR1 SGHTA, CDR2 FQGNSA. V gave up 5 bases and J gave up 10 bases; unmatched junction bases: 14. CDR3 DNA: TGTGCCAGCAGCGTTTCAACTTACAGGGGAGCAGAGCAGTTCTTC. Translating gives CASSVSTYRGAEQFF.

This clonotype was observed a handful of times. A much bigger clone sits one base away, suggesting this may be a read error. The V call is TRBV9, the J call TRBJ2-1; D is undetermined. Germline V gene data show CDR1 as SGDLS and CDR2 as YYNGEE. The CDR3 spans 13 residues. With 0 bases removed from V and 13 bases from J, the gap between germline ends came to 14 bases. CDR3 DNA sequence: TGTGCCAGCAGCGTAGCACAGCAAGAGACCCAGTTCTTC. It yields the protein CASSVAQQETQFF.

This clonotype was counted ten times or more. This chain connects TRBV7-2 to TRBJ2-5; TRBD1 might be the D (5 bases). Trimming left V 1 base short and J 11 bases short, with 17 bases between. CDR3 length: 14 residues. Germline lookup yields CDR1 SGHTA and CDR2 FQGNSA. As DNA, the CDR3 is TGTGCCAGCAGCTTAGTAGGGGTCTGGGATGAGCAGTACTTC. The encoded protein is CASSLVGVWDEQYF. The full variable domain, in which reference TRBV7-2 and TRBJ2-5 provide the parts outside the CDR3, is GAGVSQSPSNKVTEKGKDVELRCDPISGHTALYWYRQSLGQGLEFLIYFQGNSAPDKSGLPSDRFSAERTGGSVSTLTIQRTQQEDSAVYLCASSLVGVWDEQYFGPGTRLLVL.

J is TRBJ2-1 and V is TRBV11-3; tentative D call: TRBD2 (6 bases). CDR3 length equals 15 residues. Trimming shortened V by 0 bases and J by 6 bases, and 12 bases separated the two germline ends. Germline V gives CDR1 SGHNT, CDR2 YENEEA. CDR3 DNA sequence: TGTGCCAGCAGCTTAGAGGTTAGCGGACGCAATGAGCAGTTCTTC. Its protein product is CASSLEVSGRNEQFF.